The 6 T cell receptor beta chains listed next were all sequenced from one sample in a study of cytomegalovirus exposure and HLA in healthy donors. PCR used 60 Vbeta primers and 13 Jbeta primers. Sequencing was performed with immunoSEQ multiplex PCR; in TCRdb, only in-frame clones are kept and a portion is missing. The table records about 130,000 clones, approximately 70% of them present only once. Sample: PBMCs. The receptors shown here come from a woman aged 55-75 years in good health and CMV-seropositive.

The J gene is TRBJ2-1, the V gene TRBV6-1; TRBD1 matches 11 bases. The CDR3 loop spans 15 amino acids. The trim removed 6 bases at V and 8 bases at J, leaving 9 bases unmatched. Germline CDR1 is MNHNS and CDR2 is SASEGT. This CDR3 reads CASSVGQGAWDEQFF. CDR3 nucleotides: TGTGCCAGCAGCGTCGGACAGGGGGCTTGGGATGAGCAGTTCTTC.

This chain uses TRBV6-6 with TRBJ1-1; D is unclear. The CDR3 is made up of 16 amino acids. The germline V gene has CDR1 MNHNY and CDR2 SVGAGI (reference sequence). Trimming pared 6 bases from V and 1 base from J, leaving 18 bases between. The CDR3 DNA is TGTGCCAGCAGCTTCGGGGTTGGTTTTTGGAACACTGAAGCTTTCTTT. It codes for CASSFGVGFWNTEAFF.

The CDR3 bases are TGTGCCAGCATGGCGGGAGGGAGCAATCAGCCCCAGCATTTT. Translating it yields CASMAGGSNQPQHF. The chain is built from TRBV28 and TRBJ1-5, with D unclear. From germline, CDR1 is MDHEN and CDR2 SYDVKM. V lost 7 bases and J 1 base, leaving 11 bases between the germline ends. There are 14 residues in the CDR3. Using reference TRBV28 and TRBJ1-5 for the parts outside the CDR3, the full variable domain is DVKVTQSSRYLVKRTGEKVFLECVQDMDHENMFWYRQDPGLGLRLIYFSYDVKMKEKGDIPEGYSVSREKKERFSLILESASTNQTSMYLCASMAGGSNQPQHFGDGTRLSIL.

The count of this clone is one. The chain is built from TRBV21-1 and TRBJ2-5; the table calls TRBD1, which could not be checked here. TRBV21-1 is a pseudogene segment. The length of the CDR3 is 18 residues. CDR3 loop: CASSKALWGTGGQETQYF. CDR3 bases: TGTGCCAGCAGCAAAGCGCTTTGGGGGACAGGGGGCCAAGAGACCCAGTACTTC.

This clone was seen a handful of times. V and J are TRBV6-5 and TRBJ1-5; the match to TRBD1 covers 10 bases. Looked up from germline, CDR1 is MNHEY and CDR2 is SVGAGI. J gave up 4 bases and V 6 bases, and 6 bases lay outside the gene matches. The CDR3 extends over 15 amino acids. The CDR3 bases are TGTGCCAGCAGCCACCGGGACAGGGGTAATCAGCCCCAGCATTTT. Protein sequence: CASSHRDRGNQPQHF.

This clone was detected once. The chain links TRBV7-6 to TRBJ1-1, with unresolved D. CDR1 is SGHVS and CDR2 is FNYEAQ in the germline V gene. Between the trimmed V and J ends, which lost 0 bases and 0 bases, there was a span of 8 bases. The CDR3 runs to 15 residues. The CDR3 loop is CASSLAEGVNTEAFF. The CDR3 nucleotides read TGTGCCAGCAGCTTAGCAGAGGGCGTGAACACTGAAGCTTTCTTT.